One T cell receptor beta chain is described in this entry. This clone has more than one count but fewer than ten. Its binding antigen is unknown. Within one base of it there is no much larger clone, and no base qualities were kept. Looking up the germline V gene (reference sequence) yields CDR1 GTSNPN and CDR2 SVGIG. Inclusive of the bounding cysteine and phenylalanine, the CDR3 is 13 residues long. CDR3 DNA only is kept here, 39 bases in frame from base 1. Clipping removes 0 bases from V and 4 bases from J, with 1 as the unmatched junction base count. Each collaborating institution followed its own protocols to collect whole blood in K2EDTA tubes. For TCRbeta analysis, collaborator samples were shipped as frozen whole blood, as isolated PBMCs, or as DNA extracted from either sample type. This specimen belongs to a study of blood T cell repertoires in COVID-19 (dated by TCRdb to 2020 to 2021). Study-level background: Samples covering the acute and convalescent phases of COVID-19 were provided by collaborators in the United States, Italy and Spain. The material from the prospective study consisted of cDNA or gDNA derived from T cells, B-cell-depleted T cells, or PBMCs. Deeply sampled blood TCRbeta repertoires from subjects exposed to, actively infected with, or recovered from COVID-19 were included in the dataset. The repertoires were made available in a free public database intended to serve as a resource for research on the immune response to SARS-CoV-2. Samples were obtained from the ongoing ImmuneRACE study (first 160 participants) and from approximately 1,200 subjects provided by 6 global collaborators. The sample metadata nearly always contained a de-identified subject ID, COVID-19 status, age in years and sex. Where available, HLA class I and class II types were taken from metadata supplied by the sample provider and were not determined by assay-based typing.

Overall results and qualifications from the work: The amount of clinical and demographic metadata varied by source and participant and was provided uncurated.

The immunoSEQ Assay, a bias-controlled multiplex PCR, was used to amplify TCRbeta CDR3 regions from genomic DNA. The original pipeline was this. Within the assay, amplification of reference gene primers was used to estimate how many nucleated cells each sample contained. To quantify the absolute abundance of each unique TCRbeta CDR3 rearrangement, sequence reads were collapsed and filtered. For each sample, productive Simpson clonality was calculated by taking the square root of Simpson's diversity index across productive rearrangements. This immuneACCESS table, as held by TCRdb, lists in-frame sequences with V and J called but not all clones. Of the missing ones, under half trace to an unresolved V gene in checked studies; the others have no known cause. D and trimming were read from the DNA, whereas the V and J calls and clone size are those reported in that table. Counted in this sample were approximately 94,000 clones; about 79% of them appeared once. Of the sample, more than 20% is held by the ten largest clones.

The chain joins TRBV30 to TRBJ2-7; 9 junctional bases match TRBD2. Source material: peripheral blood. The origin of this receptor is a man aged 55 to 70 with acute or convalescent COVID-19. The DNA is TGTGCCTGGAGTGTCAGCGGGGGGTACGAGCAGTACTTC. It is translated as CAWSVSGGYEQYF.